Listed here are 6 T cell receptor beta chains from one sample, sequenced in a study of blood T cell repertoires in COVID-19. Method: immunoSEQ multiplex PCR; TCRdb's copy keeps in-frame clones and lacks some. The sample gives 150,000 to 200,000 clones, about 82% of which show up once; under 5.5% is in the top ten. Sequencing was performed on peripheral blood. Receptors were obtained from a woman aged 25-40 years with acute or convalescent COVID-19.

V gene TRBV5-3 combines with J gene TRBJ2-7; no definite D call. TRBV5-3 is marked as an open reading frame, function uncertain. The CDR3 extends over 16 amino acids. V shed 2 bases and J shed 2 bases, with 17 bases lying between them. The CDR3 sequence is CARSFKFGGDAYEQYF. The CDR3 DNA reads TGTGCCAGAAGCTTTAAATTTGGCGGTGACGCCTACGAGCAGTACTTC.

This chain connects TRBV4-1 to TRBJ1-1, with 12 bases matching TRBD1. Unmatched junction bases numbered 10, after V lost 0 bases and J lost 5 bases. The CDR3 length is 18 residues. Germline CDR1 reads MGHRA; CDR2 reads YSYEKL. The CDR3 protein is CASSQDFGGQGAATEAFF. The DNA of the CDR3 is TGCGCCAGCAGCCAAGATTTCGGGGGACAGGGGGCGGCAACTGAAGCTTTCTTT.

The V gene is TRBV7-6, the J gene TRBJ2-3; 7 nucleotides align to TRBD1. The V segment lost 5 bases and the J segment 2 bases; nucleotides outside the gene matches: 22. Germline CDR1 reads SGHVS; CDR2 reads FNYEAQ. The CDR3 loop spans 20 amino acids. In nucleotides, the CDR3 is TGTGCCAGCAGCCCCCCGCCGACCCGGGACAGAGAGATAGACACAGATACGCAGTATTTT. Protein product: CASSPPPTRDREIDTDTQYF.

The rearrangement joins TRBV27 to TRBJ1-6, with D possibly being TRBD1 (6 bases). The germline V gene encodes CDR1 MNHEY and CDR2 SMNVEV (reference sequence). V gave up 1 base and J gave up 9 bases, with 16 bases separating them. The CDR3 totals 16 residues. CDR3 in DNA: TGTGCCAGCAGTTTATTCGGGCAGGGGTTAAGTTCACCCCTCCACTTT. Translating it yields CASSLFGQGLSSPLHF.

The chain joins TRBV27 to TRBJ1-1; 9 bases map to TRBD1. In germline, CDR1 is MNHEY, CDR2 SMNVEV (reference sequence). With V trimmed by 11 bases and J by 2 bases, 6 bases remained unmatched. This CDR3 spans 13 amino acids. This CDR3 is CAGQGTRNTEAFF. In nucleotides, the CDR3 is TGTGCCGGACAGGGGACTCGAAACACTGAAGCTTTCTTT.

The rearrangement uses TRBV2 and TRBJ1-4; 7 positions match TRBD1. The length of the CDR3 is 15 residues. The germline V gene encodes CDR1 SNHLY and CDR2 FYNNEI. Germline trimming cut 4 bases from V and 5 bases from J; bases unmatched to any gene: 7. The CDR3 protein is CASSATGQTNEKLFF. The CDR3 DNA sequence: TGTGCCAGCAGTGCCACGGGACAGACGAATGAAAAACTGTTTTTT.